One and the same sample provided the 8 T cell receptor beta chains below, sequenced in a study of blood T cells in healthy people across ages. The authors ran a second PCR of 7 to 11 cycles using a sample-barcoded 5' primer and a J-beta primer mix. Each CDR3 protein gets one entry after TCRdb re-called the 5' RACE reads with MiXCR. The table has about 1,500,000 distinct CDR3 sequences, 25% to 30% seen once. The sequenced sample was blood. Receptors originate from a woman aged 25 to 39 in good health.

This clonotype was picked up a small number of times. This sequence joins TRBV28 and TRBJ2-4; perhaps TRBD1 as D (6 bases). The germline V gene has CDR1 MDHEN and CDR2 SYDVKM. The CDR3 runs to 15 residues. Trimming removed 5 bases at V and 13 bases at J, with 24 bases between. Here the CDR3 DNA reads TGTGCCAGCAGTGCCCTAGGACAGAGGGCGAGGGAGCAGTACTTC. It specifies CASSALGQRAREQYF.

The chain has TRBV4-1 and TRBJ1-3, with D unclear. The CDR3 sequence is 15 residues long. CDR1 and CDR2 (germline): MGHRA, YSYEKL. The V end lost 3 bases, the J end lost 0 bases, and 9 bases lay between the germline ends. The CDR3 nucleotides read TGCGCCAGCAGCCAGGACCCCTCCTCTGGAAACACCATATATTTT. The encoded protein is CASSQDPSSGNTIYF.

J is TRBJ2-1 and V is TRBV5-1; the match to TRBD2 covers 14 bases. V shed 3 bases and J 8 bases; nucleotides not matched to a gene: 10. The length of the CDR3 is 17 residues. CDR1 and CDR2 from the germline V gene are SGHRS and YFSETQ. CDR3 loop: CASSSRLAGGPGDEQFF. The CDR3 DNA reads as TGCGCCAGCAGCTCTAGACTAGCGGGGGGGCCGGGAGATGAGCAGTTCTTC.

The chain uses TRBV30 and TRBJ2-1; 8 nucleotides match TRBD2. CDR3 length: 13 amino acids. Germline assignment: CDR1 GTSNPN and CDR2 SVGIG (reference sequence). The CDR3 reads CAITGTSDNEQFF. In DNA form, the CDR3 reads TGTGCTATTACGGGGACTAGTGACAATGAGCAGTTCTTC.

This chain joins TRBV9 and TRBJ1-6; weak D call: TRBD1 (5 bases). Per germline, CDR1 SGDLS and CDR2 YYNGEE. CDR3 length: 16 amino acids. V was trimmed by 7 bases and J by 9 bases, leaving 23 bases between them. CDR3 nucleotides: TGTGCCAGCCGAAGCGGGACCCTAAATATCGCTTCACCCCTCCACTTT. It is translated as CASRSGTLNIASPLHF.

This clonotype occurred many times. DNA of the CDR3: TGTGCCATCAGAAAGTCGTCGGGACCTGATGAGCAGTTCTTC. Its translation is CAIRKSSGPDEQFF. The chain has TRBV10-3 and TRBJ2-1; possibly TRBD1 or TRBD2 for D (5 bases each). Germline V lookup: CDR1 ENHRY, CDR2 SYGVKD. The V end lost 6 bases, the J end lost 8 bases, and 17 bases lay between the germline ends. The CDR3 consists of 14 residues.

The gene calls are TRBV7-9 and TRBJ1-2; no definite D call. The V gene's germline CDR1 is SEHNR and CDR2 FQNEAQ (reference sequence). The CDR3 runs to 16 residues. V shed 2 bases and J shed 7 bases, with 20 bases lying between them. This CDR3 reads CASSLSSGEKGTGYTF. The CDR3 nucleotides read TGTGCCAGCAGCTTATCGAGTGGGGAGAAGGGTACTGGCTACACCTTC.

V gene TRBV7-2 combines with J gene TRBJ2-3; 11 nucleotides match TRBD2. Per germline, CDR1 SGHTA and CDR2 FQGNSA. Losses at the gene ends were 1 base for V and 2 bases for J; bases not matched to a gene: 2. This CDR3 has 16 amino acids. The CDR3 is CASSLVAGGYTDTQYF. For the CDR3, the DNA is TGTGCCAGCAGCTTAGTAGCGGGGGGGTACACAGATACGCAGTATTTT.